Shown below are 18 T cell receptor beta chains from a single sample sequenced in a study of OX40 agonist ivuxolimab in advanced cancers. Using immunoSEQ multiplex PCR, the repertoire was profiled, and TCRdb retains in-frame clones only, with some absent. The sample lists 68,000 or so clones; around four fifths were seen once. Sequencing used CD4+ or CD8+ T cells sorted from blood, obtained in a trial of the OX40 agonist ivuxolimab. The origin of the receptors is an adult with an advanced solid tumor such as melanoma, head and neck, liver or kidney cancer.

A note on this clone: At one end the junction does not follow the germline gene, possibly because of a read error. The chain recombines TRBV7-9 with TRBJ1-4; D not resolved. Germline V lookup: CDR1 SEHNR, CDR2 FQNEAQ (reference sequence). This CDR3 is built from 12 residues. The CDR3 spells CASSLASDPLFF. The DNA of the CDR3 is TGTGCCAGCAGCCTAGCTAGCGACCCGCTGTTTTTT. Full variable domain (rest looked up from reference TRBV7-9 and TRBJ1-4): DTGVSQNPRHKITKRGQNVTFRCDPISEHNRLYWYRQTLGQGPEFLTYFQNEAQLEKSRLLSDRFSAERPKGSFSTLEIQRTEQGDSAMYLCASSLASDPLFFGSGTQLSVL.

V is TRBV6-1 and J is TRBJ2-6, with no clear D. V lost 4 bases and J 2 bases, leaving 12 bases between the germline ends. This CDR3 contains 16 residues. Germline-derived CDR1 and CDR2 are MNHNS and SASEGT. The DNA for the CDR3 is TGTGCCAGCAGTGGCCACGGTCGACCTGGGGCCAACGTCCTGACTTTC. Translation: CASSGHGRPGANVLTF.

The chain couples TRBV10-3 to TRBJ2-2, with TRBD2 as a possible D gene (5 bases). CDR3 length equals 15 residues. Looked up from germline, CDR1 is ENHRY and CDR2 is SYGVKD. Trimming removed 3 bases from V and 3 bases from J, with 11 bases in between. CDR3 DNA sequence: TGTGCCATCAGTGATGTTGAGGGATACACCGGGGAGCTGTTTTTT. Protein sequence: CAISDVEGYTGELFF.

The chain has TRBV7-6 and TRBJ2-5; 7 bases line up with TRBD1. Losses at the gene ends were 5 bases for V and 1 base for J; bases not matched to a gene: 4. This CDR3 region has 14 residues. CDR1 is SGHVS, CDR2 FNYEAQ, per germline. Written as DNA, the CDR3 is TGTGCCAGCAGCCCAGGGACAGCCCAAGAGACCCAGTACTTC. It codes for CASSPGTAQETQYF.

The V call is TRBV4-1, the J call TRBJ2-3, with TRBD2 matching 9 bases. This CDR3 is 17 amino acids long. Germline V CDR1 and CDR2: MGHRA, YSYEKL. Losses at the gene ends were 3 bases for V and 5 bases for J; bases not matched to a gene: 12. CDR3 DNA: TGCGCCAGCAGCCACCTGGGAAGGCGGGGGGGCGGAGATACGCAGTATTTT. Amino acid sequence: CASSHLGRRGGGDTQYF.

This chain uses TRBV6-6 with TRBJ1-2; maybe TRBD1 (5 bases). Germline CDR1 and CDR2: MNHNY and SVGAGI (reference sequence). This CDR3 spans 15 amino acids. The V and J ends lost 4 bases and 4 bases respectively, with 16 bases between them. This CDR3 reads CASSFGGSGGYGYTF. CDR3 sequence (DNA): TGTGCCAGCAGTTTTGGGGGTTCCGGCGGCTATGGCTACACCTTC.

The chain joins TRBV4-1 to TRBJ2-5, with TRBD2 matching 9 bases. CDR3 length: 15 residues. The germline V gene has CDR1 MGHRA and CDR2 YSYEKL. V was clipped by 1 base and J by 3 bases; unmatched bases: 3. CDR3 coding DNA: TGCGCCAGCAGCCAAGTGGCGGGAGGGGAAGAGACCCAGTACTTC. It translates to CASSQVAGGEETQYF.

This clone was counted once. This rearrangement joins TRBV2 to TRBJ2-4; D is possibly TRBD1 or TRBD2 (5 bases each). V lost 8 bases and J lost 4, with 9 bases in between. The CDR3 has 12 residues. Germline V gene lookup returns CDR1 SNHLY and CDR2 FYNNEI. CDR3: CASGTSKNIQYF. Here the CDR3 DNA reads TGTGCCAGCGGGACGTCTAAAAACATTCAGTACTTC.

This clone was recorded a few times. The CDR3 spells CSVRTGYTEAFF. Here the CDR3 DNA reads TGCAGCGTCCGGACAGGGTACACTGAAGCTTTCTTT. The V and J genes are TRBV29-1 and TRBJ1-1; 8 bases fit TRBD1. V trimming: 6 bases; J trimming: 3 bases; junction bases outside the gene matches: 3. The CDR3 is 12 amino acids. Germline CDR1 is SQVTM and CDR2 is ANQGSEA. The full variable domain, with the rest looked up from reference TRBV29-1 and TRBJ1-1, is SAVISQKPSRDICQRGTSLTIQCQVDSQVTMMFWYRQQPGQSLTLIATANQGSEATYESGFVIDKFPISRPNLTFSTLTVSNMSPEDSSIYLCSVRTGYTEAFFGQGTRLTVV.

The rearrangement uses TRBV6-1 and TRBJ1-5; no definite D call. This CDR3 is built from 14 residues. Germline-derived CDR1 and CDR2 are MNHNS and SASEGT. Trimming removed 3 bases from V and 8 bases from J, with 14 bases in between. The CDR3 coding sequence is TGTGCCAGCAGTGAGACGTGGGAAAGGGAGCCCCAGCATTTT. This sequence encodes CASSETWEREPQHF.

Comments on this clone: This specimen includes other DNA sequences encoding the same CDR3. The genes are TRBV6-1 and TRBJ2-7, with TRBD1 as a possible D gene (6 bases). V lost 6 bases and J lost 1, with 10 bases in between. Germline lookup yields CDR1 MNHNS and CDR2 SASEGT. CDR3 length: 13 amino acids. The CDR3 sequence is CASSSTGSYEQYF. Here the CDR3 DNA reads TGTGCCAGCAGCTCAACAGGGTCCTACGAGCAGTACTTC.

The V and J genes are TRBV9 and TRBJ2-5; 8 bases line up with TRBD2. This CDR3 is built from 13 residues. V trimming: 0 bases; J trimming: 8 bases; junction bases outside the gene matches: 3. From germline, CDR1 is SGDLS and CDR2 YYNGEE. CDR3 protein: CASSVATSGTQYF. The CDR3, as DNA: TGTGCCAGCAGCGTAGCTACTAGCGGCACCCAGTACTTC.

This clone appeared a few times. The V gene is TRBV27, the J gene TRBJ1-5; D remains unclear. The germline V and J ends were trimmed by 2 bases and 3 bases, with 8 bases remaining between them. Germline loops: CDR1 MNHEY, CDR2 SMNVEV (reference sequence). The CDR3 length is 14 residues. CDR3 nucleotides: TGTGCCAGCAGTTTAAGTGGGGTCAATCAGCCCCAGCATTTT. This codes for CASSLSGVNQPQHF.

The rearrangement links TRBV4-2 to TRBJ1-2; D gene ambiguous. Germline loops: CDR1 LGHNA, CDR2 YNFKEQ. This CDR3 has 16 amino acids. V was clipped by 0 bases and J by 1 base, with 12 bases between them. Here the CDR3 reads CASSQEVGGSNYGYTF. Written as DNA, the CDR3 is TGTGCCAGCAGCCAAGAAGTGGGAGGGAGTAACTATGGCTACACCTTC.

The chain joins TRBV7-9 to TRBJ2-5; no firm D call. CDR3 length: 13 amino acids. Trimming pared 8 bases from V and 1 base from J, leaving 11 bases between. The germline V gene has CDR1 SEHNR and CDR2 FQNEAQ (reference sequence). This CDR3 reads CASGPSAQETQYF. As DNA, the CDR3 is TGTGCCAGCGGACCTAGTGCCCAAGAGACCCAGTACTTC. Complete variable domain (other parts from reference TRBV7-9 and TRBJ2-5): DTGVSQNPRHKITKRGQNVTFRCDPISEHNRLYWYRQTLGQGPEFLTYFQNEAQLEKSRLLSDRFSAERPKGSFSTLEIQRTEQGDSAMYLCASGPSAQETQYFGPGTRLLVL.

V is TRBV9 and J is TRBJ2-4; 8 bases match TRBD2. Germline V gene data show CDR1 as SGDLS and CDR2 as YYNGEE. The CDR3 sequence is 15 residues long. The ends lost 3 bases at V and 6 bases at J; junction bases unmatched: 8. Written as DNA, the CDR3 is TGTGCCAGCAGCGGCGCGGCGGGGGGCGGAAACATTCAGTACTTC. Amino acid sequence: CASSGAAGGGNIQYF.

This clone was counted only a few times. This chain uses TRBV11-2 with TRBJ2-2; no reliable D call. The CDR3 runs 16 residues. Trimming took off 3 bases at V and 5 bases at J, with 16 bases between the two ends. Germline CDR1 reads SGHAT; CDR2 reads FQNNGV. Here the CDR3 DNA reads TGTGCCAGCAGCTTCCAGGCCGTAGGAATAACCGGGGAGCTGTTTTTT. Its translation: CASSFQAVGITGELFF. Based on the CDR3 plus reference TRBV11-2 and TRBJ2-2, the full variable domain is EAGVAQSPRYKIIEKRQSVAFWCNPISGHATLYWYQQILGQGPKLLIQFQNNGVVDDSQLPKDRFSAERLKGVDSTLKIQPAKLEDSAVYLCASSFQAVGITGELFFGEGSRLTVL.

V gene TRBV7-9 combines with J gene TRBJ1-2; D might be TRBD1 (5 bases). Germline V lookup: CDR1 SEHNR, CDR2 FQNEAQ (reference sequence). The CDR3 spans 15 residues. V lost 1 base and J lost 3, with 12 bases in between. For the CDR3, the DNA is TGTGCCAGCAGCTTAGGACAGCCCACCCACTATGGCTACACCTTC. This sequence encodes CASSLGQPTHYGYTF.